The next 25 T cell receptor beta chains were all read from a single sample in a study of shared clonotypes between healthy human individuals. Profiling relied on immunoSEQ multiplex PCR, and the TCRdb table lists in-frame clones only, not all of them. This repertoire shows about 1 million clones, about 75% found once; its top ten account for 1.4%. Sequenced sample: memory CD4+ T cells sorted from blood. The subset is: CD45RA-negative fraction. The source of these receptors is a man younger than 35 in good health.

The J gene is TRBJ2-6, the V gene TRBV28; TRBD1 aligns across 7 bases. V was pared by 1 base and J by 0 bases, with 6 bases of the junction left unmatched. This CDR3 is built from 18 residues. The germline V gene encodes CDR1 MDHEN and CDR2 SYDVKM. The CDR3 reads CASSLYGQVSSGANVLTF. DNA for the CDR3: TGTGCCAGCAGTTTATACGGACAGGTTAGCTCTGGGGCCAACGTCCTGACTTTC.

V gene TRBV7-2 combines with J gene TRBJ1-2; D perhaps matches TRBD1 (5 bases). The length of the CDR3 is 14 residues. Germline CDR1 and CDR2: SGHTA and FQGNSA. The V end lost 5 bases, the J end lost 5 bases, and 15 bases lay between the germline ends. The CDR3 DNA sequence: TGTGCCAGCAGCCCAGGGACTTACGGTTATGGCTACACCTTC. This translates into CASSPGTYGYGYTF.

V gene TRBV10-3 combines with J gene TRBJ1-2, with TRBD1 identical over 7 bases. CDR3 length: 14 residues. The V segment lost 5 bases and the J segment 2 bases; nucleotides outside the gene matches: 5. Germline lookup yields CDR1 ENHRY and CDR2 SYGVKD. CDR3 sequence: CAISRDSLNYGYTF. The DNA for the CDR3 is TGTGCCATCAGTAGGGACAGTTTAAACTATGGCTACACCTTC.

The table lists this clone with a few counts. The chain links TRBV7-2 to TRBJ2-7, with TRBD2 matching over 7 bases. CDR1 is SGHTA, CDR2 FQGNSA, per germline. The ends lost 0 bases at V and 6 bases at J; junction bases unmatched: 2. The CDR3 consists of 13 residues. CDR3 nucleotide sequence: TGTGCCAGCAGCTTAGCCAGCGGGACCGAGCAGTACTTC. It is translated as CASSLASGTEQYF.

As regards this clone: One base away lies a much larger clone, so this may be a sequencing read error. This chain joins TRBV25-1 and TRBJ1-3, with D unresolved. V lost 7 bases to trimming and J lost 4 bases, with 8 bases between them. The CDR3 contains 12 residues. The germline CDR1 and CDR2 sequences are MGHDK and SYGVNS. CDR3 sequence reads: CASTGQGNTIYF. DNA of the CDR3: TGTGCCAGCACCGGGCAGGGAAACACCATATATTTT.

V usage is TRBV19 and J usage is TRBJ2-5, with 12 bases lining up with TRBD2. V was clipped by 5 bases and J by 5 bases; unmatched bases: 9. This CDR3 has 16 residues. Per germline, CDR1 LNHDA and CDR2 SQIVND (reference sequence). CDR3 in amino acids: CASSLGLAGPRETQYF. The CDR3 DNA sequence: TGTGCCAGTAGTCTAGGACTAGCGGGGCCTCGGGAGACCCAGTACTTC. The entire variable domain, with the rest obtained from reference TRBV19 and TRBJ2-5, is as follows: DGGITQSPKYLFRKEGQNVTLSCEQNLNHDAMYWYRQDPGQGLRLIYYSQIVNDFQKGDIAEGYSVSREKKESFPLTVTSAQKNPTAFYLCASSLGLAGPRETQYFGPGTRLLVL.

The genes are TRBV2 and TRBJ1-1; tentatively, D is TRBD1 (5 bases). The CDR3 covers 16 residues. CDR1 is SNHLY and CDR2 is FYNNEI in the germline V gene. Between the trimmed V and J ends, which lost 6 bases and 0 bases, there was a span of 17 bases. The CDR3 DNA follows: TGTGCCAGCAGCATCCCGGGGGGACCCATGAACACTGAAGCTTTCTTT. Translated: CASSIPGGPMNTEAFF.

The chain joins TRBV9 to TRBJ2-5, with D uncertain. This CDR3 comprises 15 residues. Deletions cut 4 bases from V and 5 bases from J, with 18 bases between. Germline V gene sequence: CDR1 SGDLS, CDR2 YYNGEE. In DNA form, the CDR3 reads TGTGCCAGCAGCCCCTCCACTTTTGTGACGGAGACCCAGTACTTC. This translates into CASSPSTFVTETQYF.

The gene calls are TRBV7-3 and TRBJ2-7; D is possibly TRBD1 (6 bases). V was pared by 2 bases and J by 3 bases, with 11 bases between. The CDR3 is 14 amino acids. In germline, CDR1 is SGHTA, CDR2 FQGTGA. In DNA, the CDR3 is TGTGCCAGCAGCTTACAACAGGGTGGCTACGAGCAGTACTTC. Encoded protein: CASSLQQGGYEQYF.

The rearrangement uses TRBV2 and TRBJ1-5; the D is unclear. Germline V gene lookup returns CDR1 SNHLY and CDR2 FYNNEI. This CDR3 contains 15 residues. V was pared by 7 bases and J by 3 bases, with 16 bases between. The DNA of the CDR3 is TGTGCCAGCACTATATCGGGCAGTCCCAATCAGCCCCAGCATTTT. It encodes CASTISGSPNQPQHF.

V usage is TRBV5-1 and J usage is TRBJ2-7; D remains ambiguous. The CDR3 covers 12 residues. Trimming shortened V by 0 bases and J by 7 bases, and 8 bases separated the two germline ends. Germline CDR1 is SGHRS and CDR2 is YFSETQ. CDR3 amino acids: CASSLADREQYF. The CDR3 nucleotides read TGCGCCAGCAGCTTGGCGGATCGGGAGCAGTACTTC.

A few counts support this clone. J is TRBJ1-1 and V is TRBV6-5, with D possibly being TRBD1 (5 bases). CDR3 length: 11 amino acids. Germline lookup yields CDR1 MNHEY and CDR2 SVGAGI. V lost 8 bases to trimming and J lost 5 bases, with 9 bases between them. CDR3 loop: CASGQGTEAFF. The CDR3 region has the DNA TGTGCCAGCGGTCAGGGAACTGAAGCTTTCTTT.

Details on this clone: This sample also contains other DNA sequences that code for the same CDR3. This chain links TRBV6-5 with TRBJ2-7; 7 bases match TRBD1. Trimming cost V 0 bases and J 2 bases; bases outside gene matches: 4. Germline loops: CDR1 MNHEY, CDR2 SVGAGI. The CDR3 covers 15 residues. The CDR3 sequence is CASSYSGTAPYEQYF. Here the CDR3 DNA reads TGTGCCAGCAGTTACTCTGGGACAGCTCCCTACGAGCAGTACTTC.

This chain's CDR3 is CASSQGGGRGSYEQYF. The DNA of the CDR3 is TGCGCCAGCAGCCAAGGGGGCGGGAGAGGCTCCTACGAGCAGTACTTC. The chain combines TRBV4-1 with TRBJ2-7; 7 bases are shared with TRBD2. The V and J ends lost 1 base and 0 bases, in that order; junction bases with no gene match: 6. The CDR3 consists of 16 residues. The V gene's germline CDR1 is MGHRA and CDR2 YSYEKL.

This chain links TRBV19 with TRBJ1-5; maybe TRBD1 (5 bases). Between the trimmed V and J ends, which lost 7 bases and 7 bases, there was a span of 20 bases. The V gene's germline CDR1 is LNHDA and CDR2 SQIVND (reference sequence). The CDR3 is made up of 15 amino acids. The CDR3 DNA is TGTGCCAGTACCTCCCGGGCAGGGAGTGAGCAGCCCCAGCATTTT. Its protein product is CASTSRAGSEQPQHF. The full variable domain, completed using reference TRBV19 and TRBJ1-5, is DGGITQSPKYLFRKEGQNVTLSCEQNLNHDAMYWYRQDPGQGLRLIYYSQIVNDFQKGDIAEGYSVSREKKESFPLTVTSAQKNPTAFYLCASTSRAGSEQPQHFGDGTRLSIL.

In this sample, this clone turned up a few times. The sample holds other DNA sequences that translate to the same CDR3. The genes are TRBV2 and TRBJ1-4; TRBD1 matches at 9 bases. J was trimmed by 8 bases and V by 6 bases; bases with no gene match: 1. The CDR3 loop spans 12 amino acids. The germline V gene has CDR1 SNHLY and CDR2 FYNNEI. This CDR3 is CASSDRGEKLFF. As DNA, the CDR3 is TGTGCCAGCAGCGACAGGGGGGAAAAACTGTTTTTT.

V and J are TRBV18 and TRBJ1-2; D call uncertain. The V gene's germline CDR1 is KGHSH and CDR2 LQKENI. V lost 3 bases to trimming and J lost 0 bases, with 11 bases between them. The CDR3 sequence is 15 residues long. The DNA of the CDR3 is TGTGCCAGCTCACCGGAGTCCCCCGCTAACTATGGCTACACCTTC. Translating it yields CASSPESPANYGYTF.

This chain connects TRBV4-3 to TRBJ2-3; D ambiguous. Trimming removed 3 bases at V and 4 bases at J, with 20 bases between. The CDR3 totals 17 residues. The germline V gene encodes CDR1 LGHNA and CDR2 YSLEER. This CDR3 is CASSQTPATNPPDTQYF. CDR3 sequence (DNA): TGCGCCAGCAGCCAGACACCTGCCACGAATCCCCCAGATACGCAGTATTTT.

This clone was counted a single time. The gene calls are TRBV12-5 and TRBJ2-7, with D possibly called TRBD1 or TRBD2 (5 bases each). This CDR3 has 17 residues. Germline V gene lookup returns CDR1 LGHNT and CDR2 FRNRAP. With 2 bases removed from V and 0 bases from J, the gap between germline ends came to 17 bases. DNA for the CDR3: TGTGCTAGTGGTTTGAGGTATATGGGGGTTAGCTCCTACGAGCAGTACTTC. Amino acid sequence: CASGLRYMGVSSYEQYF.

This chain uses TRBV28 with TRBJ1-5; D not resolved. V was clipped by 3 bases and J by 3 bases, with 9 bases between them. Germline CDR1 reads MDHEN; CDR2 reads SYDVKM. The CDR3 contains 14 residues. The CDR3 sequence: CASSFTSYNQPQHF. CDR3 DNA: TGTGCCAGCAGTTTTACCAGCTACAATCAGCCCCAGCATTTT.

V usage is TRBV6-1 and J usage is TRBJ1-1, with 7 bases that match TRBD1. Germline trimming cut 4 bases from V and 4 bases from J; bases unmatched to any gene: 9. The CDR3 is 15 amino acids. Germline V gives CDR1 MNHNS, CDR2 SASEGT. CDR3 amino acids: CASSARPDRATEAFF. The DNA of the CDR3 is TGTGCCAGCAGTGCGCGTCCAGACAGGGCCACTGAAGCTTTCTTT.

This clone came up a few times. This chain's CDR3 is CASSSAPYLESSDEQYF. DNA of the CDR3: TGTGCCAGCAGTTCAGCCCCCTACCTGGAAAGTAGCGACGAGCAGTACTTC. The chain is built from TRBV27 and TRBJ2-7; D is perhaps TRBD2 (5 bases). V shed 4 bases and J shed 5 bases, with 24 bases lying between them. This CDR3 is built from 17 residues. CDR1 is MNHEY, CDR2 SMNVEV, per germline (reference sequence).

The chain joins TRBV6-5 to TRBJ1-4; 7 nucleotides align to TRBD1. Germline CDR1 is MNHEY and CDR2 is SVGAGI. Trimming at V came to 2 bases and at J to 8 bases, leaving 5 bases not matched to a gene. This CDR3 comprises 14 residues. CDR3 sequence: CASSYDRAGEKLFF. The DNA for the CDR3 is TGTGCCAGCAGTTACGACAGGGCGGGGGAAAAACTGTTTTTT.

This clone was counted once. CDR3 nucleotide sequence: TGTGCCAGCATCGTATCGGGATCGGCGAACAATGAGCAGTTCTTC. This sequence encodes CASIVSGSANNEQFF. This chain joins TRBV6-6 and TRBJ2-1, with D possibly TRBD2 on 5 matching bases. Germline lookup yields CDR1 MNHNY and CDR2 SVGAGI (reference sequence). V lost 7 bases to trimming and J lost 5 bases, with 18 bases between them. CDR3 length equals 15 residues.

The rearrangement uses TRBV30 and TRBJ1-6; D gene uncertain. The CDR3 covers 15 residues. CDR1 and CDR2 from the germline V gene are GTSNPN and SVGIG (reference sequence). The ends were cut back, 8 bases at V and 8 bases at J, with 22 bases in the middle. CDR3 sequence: CAQSRRGAVDSPLHF. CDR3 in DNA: TGTGCCCAATCAAGGAGAGGAGCAGTCGATTCACCCCTCCACTTT. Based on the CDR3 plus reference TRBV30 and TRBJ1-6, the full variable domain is SQTIHQWPATLVQPVGSPLSLECTVEGTSNPNLYWYRQAAGRGLQLLFYSVGIGQISSEVPQNLSASRPQDRQFILSSKKLLLSDSGFYLCAQSRRGAVDSPLHFGNGTRLTVT.